This is a list of T cell receptor beta chains from one sample in a study of T cell responses to AZD1222 COVID-19 vaccine. Sequencing was performed with immunoSEQ multiplex PCR; in TCRdb, only in-frame clones are kept and a portion is missing. The profile shows roughly 120,000 clones, 80% to 90% of them singletons. Specimen: peripheral blood, collected 28 days after the second AZD1222 dose. The receptors here all came from an adult who received the AZD1222 COVID-19 vaccine. The CDR3 runs from the conserved cysteine through the conserved F or W. D genes are given only for firm matches. A clone size is listed for some rows: how often the clone was seen (once, few, many), or a class if it is expanded.

V	D	J	size	CDR3	DNA
TRBV27	-	TRBJ1-1	-	CASSPLRVTEAFF	TGTGCCAGCAGTCCACTCCGTGTTACTGAAGCTTTCTTT
TRBV2	TRBD1	TRBJ1-4	-	CASRLDRGNEKLFF	TGTGCCAGCAGGCTCGACAGGGGTAATGAAAAACTGTTTTTT
TRBV19	-	TRBJ2-1	-	CASSKGLNNEQFF	TGTGCCAGTAGTAAGGGTCTCAACAATGAGCAGTTCTTC
TRBV11-1	-	TRBJ1-1	-	CASTRRGMGNTEAFF	TGTGCCAGCACTCGGAGGGGAATGGGAAACACTGAAGCTTTCTTT
TRBV19	-	TRBJ2-1	once	CASSIDLNSYNEQFF	TGTGCCAGTAGTATTGACTTAAACTCCTACAATGAGCAGTTCTTC
TRBV9	-	TRBJ2-5	once	CASSVSQGGETQYF	TGTGCCAGCAGCGTATCCCAGGGTGGCGAGACCCAGTACTTC
TRBV9	-	TRBJ1-1	-	CASSASGLNTEAFF	TGTGCCAGCAGCGCTAGCGGCCTAAACACTGAAGCTTTCTTT
TRBV4-1	TRBD2	TRBJ2-5	-	CASSPSGGGETQYF	TGCGCCAGCAGCCCATCGGGAGGGGGAGAGACCCAGTACTTC
TRBV4-1	-	TRBJ1-4	-	CASSQALNEKLFF	TGCGCCAGCAGCCAAGCGCTGAATGAAAAACTGTTTTTT
TRBV11-2	TRBD1	TRBJ1-4	-	CATGSGWTGVNEKLFF	TGTGCCACCGGGTCTGGATGGACAGGGGTTAATGAAAAACTGTTTTTT
TRBV6-5	-	TRBJ2-7	-	CASRSLPTMGEQYF	TGTGCCAGCAGAAGCCTCCCAACAATGGGCGAGCAGTACTTC
TRBV7-9	TRBD1	TRBJ1-3	once	CASSPGTGQNLVYTIYF	TGTGCCAGCAGCCCTGGGACAGGGCAAAATCTCGTCTACACCATATATTTT
TRBV5-1	TRBD2	TRBJ2-5	-	CASSFAGLAGEETQYF	TGCGCCAGCAGCTTCGCGGGACTAGCGGGAGAAGAGACCCAGTACTTC
TRBV2	TRBD2	TRBJ2-3	-	CASSEAGRWTSGGSDTQYF	TGTGCCAGCAGTGAAGCGGGACGGTGGACTAGCGGGGGATCGGATACGCAGTATTTT
TRBV6-5	-	TRBJ2-5	-	CASSYHGTQETQYF	TGTGCCAGCAGTTACCACGGGACGCAAGAGACCCAGTACTTC
TRBV11-2	-	TRBJ2-3	-	CASGTGVVYGTQYF	TGTGCCAGCGGCACCGGAGTAGTGTACGGTACGCAGTATTTT
TRBV5-1	-	TRBJ1-6	-	CASSLVPLRYNSPLHF	TGCGCCAGCAGCTTGGTGCCACTGCGATATAATTCACCCCTCCACTTT
TRBV18	-	TRBJ1-2	-	CASSPTEGQTNYGYTF	TGTGCCAGCTCACCTACGGAGGGGCAGACTAACTATGGCTACACCTTC
TRBV6-5	TRBD1	TRBJ1-1	-	CASSYSQGGQTEAFF	TGTGCCAGCAGTTACTCCCAGGGGGGTCAGACTGAAGCTTTCTTT
TRBV13	-	TRBJ2-3	-	CASRYFTSDTQYF	TGTGCCAGCAGGTATTTCACTAGCGATACGCAGTATTTT
TRBV11-2	-	TRBJ1-3	-	CASSLAENTIYF	TGTGCCAGCAGCTTAGCAGAGAACACCATATATTTT
TRBV29-1	-	TRBJ1-3	-	CSASDNSGNTIYF	TGCAGCGCATCGGACAACTCTGGAAACACCATATATTTT